These 2 T cell receptor beta chains were sequenced from one sample in a study of blood T cell repertoires in COVID-19. TCRdb's copy holds only in-frame clones and misses some; the assay was immunoSEQ multiplex PCR. The sample includes 100,000 or so clones, roughly 89% of them seen just once. The sequencing sample was made of peripheral blood. These receptors were taken from a man between 65 and 85 years old with acute or convalescent COVID-19.

The DNA for the CDR3 is TGTGCCAGCAGTTCCCCTTACAGGGGTTCACCCCTCCACTTT. Translated, it gives CASSSPYRGSPLHF. The genes are TRBV27 and TRBJ1-6; 7 nucleotides align to TRBD1. The CDR3 spans 14 residues. Germline CDR1 and CDR2: MNHEY and SMNVEV (reference sequence). The ends lost 4 bases at V and 9 bases at J; junction bases unmatched: 6.

CDR3 protein: CASSFAGAGYGYTF. Here the CDR3 DNA reads TGTGCCAGCAGCTTTGCTGGCGCGGGATATGGCTACACCTTC. This chain joins TRBV7-2 and TRBJ1-2; D gene unclear. The V end was cut by 3 bases, the J end by 5 bases, with 13 bases between. The CDR3 extends over 14 amino acids. Germline V gene data show CDR1 as SGHTA and CDR2 as FQGNSA.